This TCR beta chain was captured by sequencing in a study of human T cells and chemical hapten exposure. Looking at the study overall: Minor volume differences among pooled libraries chiefly drove per-sample TCR yield variation.

From whole blood left unfractionated, total RNA was extracted. The V end lost 5 bases, the J end lost 4 bases, and 15 bases lay between the germline ends. Per the germline V gene, CDR1 is DFQATT and CDR2 is SNEGSKA (reference sequence). The CDR3 has 13 residues. Study-level points and caveats: There was no change with DPC sensitization in TCRs above 1 in 1000 frequency.

This clonotype was observed at least ten times. As yet, its antigen is unknown. The library labeled individual cDNA molecules by adding unique molecular identifiers to them. Original methodology: Individual samples carried between roughly 23,224 and 700,000 TCRs, with 85,000 to 100,000 as the median. Each CDR3 protein gets one entry after TCRdb re-called the reads with MiXCR. TCRdb, not the authors, supplied the V and J calls. The sample shows 95,000 to 150,000 distinct CDR3 sequences, approximately 9% of them seen only once. Material for sequencing was whole blood. The chain links TRBV20-1 to TRBJ2-7; no clear D. The source of this sequence is a human donor in good health. Some clones in this sample may be carry-over from other donors' samples. This CDR3 is CSASPRSAYEQYF. CDR3 nucleotide sequence: TGCAGTGCTTCCCCTCGGTCCGCTTACGAGCAGTACTTC.